This T cell receptor beta chain was retrieved from a study of CD8+ T cells in alopecia areata. The treatment here: oral pan-JAK inhibitor, 5-10 mg twice daily. cDNA reverse transcribed from extracted RNA served as the sequencing template. Generated by immunoSEQ multiplex PCR, the TCRdb table keeps only in-frame clones and is missing some. The sample lists 210,000 or so clones, around 66% occurring once. The clonotype was recovered from a human donor with alopecia areata. The sample consisted of CD4+ T cells sorted from blood, taken around week 44, from a patient treated with tofacitinib.

The CDR3 region is CAIQTTDTQYF. CDR3 DNA: TGTGCCATCCAAACCACAGATACGCAGTATTTT. The rearrangement uses TRBV10-3 and TRBJ2-3; D unclear. Germline-derived CDR1 and CDR2 are ENHRY and SYGVKD. This CDR3 is built from 11 residues. Trimming removed 8 bases from V and 2 bases from J, with 5 bases in between.